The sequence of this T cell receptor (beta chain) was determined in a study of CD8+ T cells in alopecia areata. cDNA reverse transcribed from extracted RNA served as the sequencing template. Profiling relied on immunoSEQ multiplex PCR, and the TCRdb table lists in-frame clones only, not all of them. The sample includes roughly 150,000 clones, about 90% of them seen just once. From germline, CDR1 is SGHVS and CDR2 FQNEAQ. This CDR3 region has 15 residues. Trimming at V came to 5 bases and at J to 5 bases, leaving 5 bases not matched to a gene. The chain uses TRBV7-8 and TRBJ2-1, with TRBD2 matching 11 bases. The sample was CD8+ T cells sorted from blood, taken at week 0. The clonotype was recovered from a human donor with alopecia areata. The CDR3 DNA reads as TGTGCCAGCAGCCTCGGGACTAGCGGTAACAATGAGCAGTTCTTC. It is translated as CASSLGTSGNNEQFF.